Listed below are T cell receptor beta chains from one sample, sequenced in a study of shared clonotypes between healthy human individuals. Sequencing used immunoSEQ multiplex PCR; TCRdb keeps in-frame clones, though not all of them. Seen here are 2 million to 2.5 million clones, around 95% observed once, and the top ten hold more than 0.1%. Input material: naive CD4+ T cells sorted from blood. The receptors originated from a man aged 18 to 30 in good health. Each CDR3 is given with its conserved first and last residue. D genes are given only for firm matches. Some rows mark clone size as missing; the rest say once, few, many or name a class of expanded clone.

abundance: -; j_gene: TRBJ2-7; v_gene: TRBV29-1; d_gene: TRBD2; CDR3aa: CSVGFTSGVYEQYF; CDR3nt: TGCAGCGTTGGATTTACTAGCGGGGTCTACGAGCAGTACTTC
abundance: -; j_gene: TRBJ2-7; v_gene: TRBV5-1; d_gene: TRBD2; CDR3aa: CASSLAAGGSYEQYF; CDR3nt: TGCGCCAGCAGCTTGGCCGCGGGGGGCTCCTACGAGCAGTACTTC
abundance: -; j_gene: TRBJ1-6; v_gene: TRBV21-1; d_gene: -; CDR3aa: CASRDRIPLHF; CDR3nt: TGTGCCAGCAGGGACCGAATACCCCTCCACTTT
abundance: -; j_gene: TRBJ1-1; v_gene: TRBV4-1; d_gene: -; CDR3aa: CASSEGGVDTEAFF; CDR3nt: TGCGCCAGCAGCGAAGGGGGTGTGGACACTGAAGCTTTCTTT
abundance: -; j_gene: TRBJ1-4; v_gene: TRBV27; d_gene: -; CDR3aa: CASSLLARGGEKLFF; CDR3nt: TGTGCCAGCAGTTTACTGGCCAGAGGGGGTGAAAAACTGTTTTTT
abundance: -; j_gene: TRBJ2-7; v_gene: TRBV4-1; d_gene: -; CDR3aa: CASSQDTQTLRQQYF; CDR3nt: TGCGCCAGCAGCCAAGATACACAGACCTTACGACAGCAGTACTTC
abundance: -; j_gene: TRBJ1-6; v_gene: TRBV7-9; d_gene: TRBD1; CDR3aa: CASSLEFGTGHSPLHF; CDR3nt: TGTGCCAGCAGCTTAGAGTTCGGGACAGGGCATTCACCCCTCCACTTT
abundance: -; j_gene: TRBJ1-4; v_gene: TRBV10-3; d_gene: -; CDR3aa: CAISGGGELFF; CDR3nt: TGTGCCATCAGTGGAGGAGGGGAACTGTTTTTT
abundance: -; j_gene: TRBJ2-5; v_gene: TRBV30; d_gene: TRBD2; CDR3aa: CAWSVRRTSGGQETQYF; CDR3nt: TGTGCCTGGAGTGTAAGACGAACTAGCGGGGGACAAGAGACCCAGTACTTC
abundance: -; j_gene: TRBJ2-2; v_gene: TRBV5-1; d_gene: -; CDR3aa: CASRSRGSNTGELFF; CDR3nt: TGCGCCAGCAGATCGAGGGGCAGTAACACCGGGGAGCTGTTTTTT
abundance: -; j_gene: TRBJ2-7; v_gene: TRBV4-3; d_gene: -; CDR3aa: CASSQVIFYEQYF; CDR3nt: TGCGCCAGCAGCCAAGTGATTTTCTACGAGCAGTACTTC
abundance: -; j_gene: TRBJ1-2; v_gene: TRBV7-9; d_gene: -; CDR3aa: CASSLKVGYGYTF; CDR3nt: TGTGCCAGCAGCTTAAAGGTGGGGTATGGCTACACCTTC
abundance: -; j_gene: TRBJ1-2; v_gene: TRBV28; d_gene: TRBD1; CDR3aa: CASSNRDRPYGYTF; CDR3nt: TGTGCCAGCAGTAACCGGGACAGGCCCTATGGCTACACCTTC
abundance: few; j_gene: TRBJ1-1; v_gene: TRBV30; d_gene: -; CDR3aa: CAWSVEMNTEAFF; CDR3nt: TGTGCCTGGAGTGTAGAAATGAACACTGAAGCTTTCTTT
abundance: -; j_gene: TRBJ1-5; v_gene: TRBV5-6; d_gene: -; CDR3aa: CASSLTGHSNQPQHF; CDR3nt: TGTGCCAGCAGCTTAACCGGACATAGCAATCAGCCCCAGCATTTT
abundance: -; j_gene: TRBJ1-1; v_gene: TRBV10-3; d_gene: -; CDR3aa: CAISEVGGVTEAFF; CDR3nt: TGTGCCATCAGTGAGGTTGGGGGAGTCACTGAAGCTTTCTTT
abundance: once; j_gene: TRBJ2-1; v_gene: TRBV28; d_gene: -; CDR3aa: CASSRWSTNEQFF; CDR3nt: TGTGCCAGCAGCCGATGGTCGACGAATGAGCAGTTCTTC
abundance: -; j_gene: TRBJ1-3; v_gene: TRBV13; d_gene: TRBD1; CDR3aa: CASSLSSPGTGAGNTIYF; CDR3nt: TGTGCCAGCAGCTTATCCTCTCCCGGGACAGGGGCTGGAAACACCATATATTTT